These T cell receptor beta chains were read from a single sample in a study of identical twins. In TCRdb, the 5' RACE reads were re-called with MiXCR into one record per CDR3 protein. There are around 250,000 distinct CDR3 sequences in the sample; roughly 13% occur only once, and about 4.1% lies in the top ten. In addition, the sample was reused for a study of yellow fever vaccine responses in identical twins.

Sequenced material: memory (CD45RO+) T cells sorted from blood. These receptors were obtained from a woman younger than 30 in good health. The CDR3 runs from the conserved cysteine through the conserved F or W. Fields, in order: V gene, J gene, clone size, D gene, CDR3 DNA, CDR3 protein. A D gene is named only where the DNA matches it firmly. Clone size is not always given. Where it is, it says once, few, many or a class for expanded clones.

v_call: TRBV20-1; j_call: TRBJ2-5; clone_size: -; d_call: -; cdr3_nt: TGCAGTGCTAGAGATGGGCTACAAGAGACCCAGTACTTC; cdr3_aa: CSARDGLQETQYF
v_call: TRBV5-1; j_call: TRBJ1-1; clone_size: many; d_call: -; cdr3_nt: TGCGCCAGCAGCCCCCGGTTTGGGGAGACTGAAGCTTTCTTT; cdr3_aa: CASSPRFGETEAFF
v_call: TRBV28; j_call: TRBJ1-4; clone_size: -; d_call: -; cdr3_nt: TGTGCCAGCAGTCCACAGGGATATAATGAAAAACTGTTTTTT; cdr3_aa: CASSPQGYNEKLFF
v_call: TRBV20-1; j_call: TRBJ2-1; clone_size: few; d_call: -; cdr3_nt: TGCAGTGCCCGCACATACAATGAGCAGTTCTTC; cdr3_aa: CSARTYNEQFF
v_call: TRBV20-1; j_call: TRBJ2-5; clone_size: -; d_call: -; cdr3_nt: TGCAGTGCTGAGAGAACTAGGGAGACCCAGTACTTC; cdr3_aa: CSAERTRETQYF
v_call: TRBV4-1; j_call: TRBJ2-1; clone_size: few; d_call: TRBD2; cdr3_nt: TGCGCCAGCAGCCCGGGACTAGCGGGGGGGACCTACAATGAGCAGTTCTTC; cdr3_aa: CASSPGLAGGTYNEQFF
v_call: TRBV7-2; j_call: TRBJ2-1; clone_size: -; d_call: -; cdr3_nt: TGTGCCAGCAGCTTAGCCGCTCCTAAGGCGGGACTCTGGGCTGAGCAGTTCTTC; cdr3_aa: CASSLAAPKAGLWAEQFF
v_call: TRBV18; j_call: TRBJ2-7; clone_size: -; d_call: -; cdr3_nt: TGTGCCAGCTCCCAGAAGGGCTCCTACGAGCAGTACTTC; cdr3_aa: CASSQKGSYEQYF
v_call: TRBV30; j_call: TRBJ2-3; clone_size: few; d_call: TRBD2; cdr3_nt: TGTGCCTGGAGTGTGTTAGCGGGACCCCTCGATACGCAGTATTTT; cdr3_aa: CAWSVLAGPLDTQYF
v_call: TRBV9; j_call: TRBJ2-5; clone_size: few; d_call: TRBD2; cdr3_nt: TGTGCCAGCAGCTTCCGAGCGGGGGAGGGAGAGACCCAGTACTTC; cdr3_aa: CASSFRAGEGETQYF
v_call: TRBV10-2; j_call: TRBJ2-7; clone_size: -; d_call: TRBD1; cdr3_nt: TGCGCCAGCAGTGATAAGGGGGCGGGCTCCTACGAGCAGTACTTC; cdr3_aa: CASSDKGAGSYEQYF
v_call: TRBV4-1; j_call: TRBJ2-7; clone_size: few; d_call: TRBD2; cdr3_nt: TGCGCCAGCAGCCAAGCGCTAGCGGGAGTATACGAGCAGTACTTC; cdr3_aa: CASSQALAGVYEQYF
v_call: TRBV15; j_call: TRBJ1-3; clone_size: few; d_call: TRBD1; cdr3_nt: TGTGCCACCAGCAGAACGACAGGGTGGGGAAACACCATATATTTT; cdr3_aa: CATSRTTGWGNTIYF
v_call: TRBV12-3/TRBV12-4; j_call: TRBJ2-7; clone_size: -; d_call: -; cdr3_nt: TGTGCCAGCAGCCAGAAGGACCTCGGATCCTCTCCCACCGAGCAGTACTTC; cdr3_aa: CASSQKDLGSSPTEQYF
v_call: TRBV7-8; j_call: TRBJ2-2; clone_size: -; d_call: -; cdr3_nt: TGTGCCAGCAGCAGGACCGACACGAACACCGGGGAGCTGTTTTTT; cdr3_aa: CASSRTDTNTGELFF
v_call: TRBV20-1; j_call: TRBJ2-7; clone_size: many; d_call: TRBD1; cdr3_nt: TGCAGTGCTAGGAGTGGGGGACAGGCCTACGAGCAGTACTTC; cdr3_aa: CSARSGGQAYEQYF
v_call: TRBV12-3/TRBV12-4; j_call: TRBJ2-7; clone_size: many; d_call: TRBD2; cdr3_nt: TGTGCCAGCAGGCGGTCGGGGGGCTACGAGCAGTACTTC; cdr3_aa: CASRRSGGYEQYF
v_call: TRBV18; j_call: TRBJ2-2; clone_size: -; d_call: -; cdr3_nt: TGTGCCAGCTCACCAGTCGGGACTCTCACCGGGGAGCTGTTTTTT; cdr3_aa: CASSPVGTLTGELFF
v_call: TRBV4-3; j_call: TRBJ2-6; clone_size: few; d_call: TRBD1; cdr3_nt: TGCGCCAGCAGCCAGGAACAGGGGACTGGGGCCAACGTCCTGACTTTC; cdr3_aa: CASSQEQGTGANVLTF
v_call: TRBV29-1; j_call: TRBJ1-5; clone_size: many; d_call: -; cdr3_nt: TGCAGCGTTGGGGCAGGGGTGAACAATCAGCCCCAGCATTTT; cdr3_aa: CSVGAGVNNQPQHF
v_call: TRBV12-5; j_call: TRBJ1-2; clone_size: -; d_call: -; cdr3_nt: TGTGCTAGTGGTGACCCTCTGGGCTACACCTTC; cdr3_aa: CASGDPLGYTF
v_call: TRBV6-1; j_call: TRBJ2-3; clone_size: -; d_call: -; cdr3_nt: TGTGCCAGCAGTCTTAATGGGGCGGGGGCCAGAGGAGATACGCAGTATTTT; cdr3_aa: CASSLNGAGARGDTQYF
v_call: TRBV9; j_call: TRBJ1-1; clone_size: -; d_call: TRBD1; cdr3_nt: TGTGCCAGCAGCCCAGGACAGGGGTGGACTGAAGCTTTCTTT; cdr3_aa: CASSPGQGWTEAFF